Listed below are T cell receptor beta chains from one sample, sequenced in a study of T cell responses to AZD1222 COVID-19 vaccine. Sequencing used immunoSEQ multiplex PCR; TCRdb keeps in-frame clones, though not all of them. The table has 90,000 to 130,000 clones, 89% seen once. Sequences were derived from peripheral blood, sampled on day 0 of MenACWY control vaccination. These receptors were collected from an adult in good health. Both conserved end residues are part of each CDR3. The order of the fields is D gene, clone size, J gene, V gene, CDR3 DNA, CDR3 protein. D genes are given only for firm matches. Clone size is not always given. Where it is, it says once, few, many or a class for expanded clones.

TRBD1 | NA | TRBJ2-7 | TRBV5-4 | TGTGCCAGCAGCTTGGGGGGGACAGGACGGGTTTACGAGCAGTACTTC | CASSLGGTGRVYEQYF
NA | few | TRBJ2-7 | TRBV7-9 | TGTGCCAGCAGCCTACCGGGGACCCACGAGCAGTACTTC | CASSLPGTHEQYF
TRBD2 | NA | TRBJ2-7 | TRBV5-1 | TGCGCCAGCAAGGCTGGGACTACCTACGAGCAGTACTTC | CASKAGTTYEQYF
NA | NA | TRBJ2-7 | TRBV12-3/TRBV12-4 | TGTGCCAGCAGTTCCCCGATGACAGAGCAGTACTTC | CASSSPMTEQYF
NA | NA | TRBJ2-1 | TRBV9 | TGTGCCAGCAGCGAGGAGGGACAAGAATACAATGAGCAGTTCTTC | CASSEEGQEYNEQFF
NA | NA | TRBJ2-2 | TRBV27 | TGTGCCAGCAGTTTCCCTGGGACCGGGGAGCTGTTTTTT | CASSFPGTGELFF
NA | NA | TRBJ2-1 | TRBV5-1 | TGCGCCAGCAGCCTAGGGACCTACAATGAGCAGTTCTTC | CASSLGTYNEQFF
NA | NA | TRBJ2-2 | TRBV12-3/TRBV12-4 | TGTGCCAGCAGTTTACCTACCGGGGAGCTGTTTTTT | CASSLPTGELFF
TRBD2 | NA | TRBJ2-1 | TRBV6-2/TRBV6-3 | TGTGCCAGCAGTTACTGGGCGGGGGGACTAGATGAGCAGTTCTTC | CASSYWAGGLDEQFF
NA | NA | TRBJ1-2 | TRBV30 | TGTGCCTGGAGTGTCTCCCGAGGGGGCTACACCTTC | CAWSVSRGGYTF
NA | NA | TRBJ2-7 | TRBV9 | TGTGCCAGCAGCGTAGGAGCGGACCGCTCCTACGAGCAGTACTTC | CASSVGADRSYEQYF
NA | NA | TRBJ2-5 | TRBV5-1 | TGCGCCAGCAGCTTGGGACGGACCCAAGAGACCCAGTACTTC | CASSLGRTQETQYF
NA | NA | TRBJ1-4 | TRBV18 | TGTGCCAGCTCACCACCCGGGCTGGTTAATGAAAAACTGTTTTTT | CASSPPGLVNEKLFF
TRBD1 | NA | TRBJ2-7 | TRBV7-8 | TGTGCCAGCAGCTCCAACAGGGGGCGCGGTTACGAGCAGTACTTC | CASSSNRGRGYEQYF
NA | NA | TRBJ2-7 | TRBV5-1 | TGCGCCAGCAGCTTGGGCCCCCTTAGCGGCTCCTACGAGCAGTACTTC | CASSLGPLSGSYEQYF
NA | NA | TRBJ2-7 | TRBV24-1 | TGTGCCACCGAAGACGGGTTCCCCTACGAGCAGTACTTC | CATEDGFPYEQYF
NA | NA | TRBJ1-5 | TRBV30 | TGTGCCTGGAGCCAAACTGGGCCCCAGCATTTT | CAWSQTGPQHF
NA | once | TRBJ2-5 | TRBV4-1 | TGCGCCAGCAGCCTCCGTCCGGACCTCAGCGGAGAGACCCAGTACTTC | CASSLRPDLSGETQYF
NA | NA | TRBJ1-2 | TRBV11-2 | TGTGCCAGCAGCTTAGCCAGAGGGAGAGTCAATGGCTACACCTTC | CASSLARGRVNGYTF
TRBD1 | NA | TRBJ1-6 | TRBV10-3 | TGTGCCATCAGTTTTAGCGGGACAGCCGATAATTCACCCCTCCACTTT | CAISFSGTADNSPLHF
NA | NA | TRBJ1-2 | TRBV30 | TGTGCCTGGAGACACAGGGAGTCCCATGGCTACACCTTC | CAWRHRESHGYTF
NA | NA | TRBJ2-1 | TRBV3-1/TRBV3-2 | TGTGCCAGCAGCCAAAGTAACGAGCCGGAGCAGTTCTTC | CASSQSNEPEQFF
NA | few | TRBJ1-1 | TRBV7-2 | TGTGCCAGTACACCTCCACTGAACACTGAAGCTTTCTTT | CASTPPLNTEAFF
NA | few | TRBJ2-1 | TRBV28 | TGTGCCAGCAGTTTTGGCAGCCGCTCCTACAATGAGCAGTTCTTC | CASSFGSRSYNEQFF
NA | NA | TRBJ1-2 | TRBV3-1/TRBV3-2 | TGTGCCAGCAGCCAGGGGGGAAGGGAATTCGGCTACACCTTC | CASSQGGREFGYTF